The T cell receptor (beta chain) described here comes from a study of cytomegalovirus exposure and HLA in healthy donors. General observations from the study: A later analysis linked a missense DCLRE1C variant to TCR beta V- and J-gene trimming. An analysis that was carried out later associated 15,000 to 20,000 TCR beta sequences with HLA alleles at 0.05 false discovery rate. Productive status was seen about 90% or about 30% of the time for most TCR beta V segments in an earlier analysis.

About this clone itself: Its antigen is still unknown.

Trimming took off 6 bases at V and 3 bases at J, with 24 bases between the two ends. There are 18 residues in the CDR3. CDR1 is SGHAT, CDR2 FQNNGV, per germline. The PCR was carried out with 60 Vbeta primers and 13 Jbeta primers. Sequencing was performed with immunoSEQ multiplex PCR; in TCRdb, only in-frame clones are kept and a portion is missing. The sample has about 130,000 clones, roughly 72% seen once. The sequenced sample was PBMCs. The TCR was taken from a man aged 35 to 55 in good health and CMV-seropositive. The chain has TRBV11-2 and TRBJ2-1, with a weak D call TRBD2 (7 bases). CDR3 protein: CASSQLGARGGFYNEQFF. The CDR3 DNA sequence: TGTGCCAGCAGTCAACTCGGAGCGCGCGGGGGCTTCTACAATGAGCAGTTCTTC.